This TCR beta chain was found in a study of lymphopenia after photon versus proton radiotherapy. Germline V gene lookup returns CDR1 LGHNA and CDR2 YNFKEQ. V trimming: 3 bases; J trimming: 4 bases; junction bases outside the gene matches: 3. CDR3 length equals 15 residues. Regarding the study as a whole: Proton therapy kept repertoires fairly stable, unlike photons, which gained effector/memory cells. Post-nadir diversity loss with photons came from oligoclonal expansion, particularly CD8+ Temra cells. Better survival with proton therapy was suggested as possible, not demonstrated.

Data came from immunoSEQ multiplex PCR; TCRdb stores just in-frame clones and leaves some out. Here the sample spans 45,000 to 65,000 clones, about 83% being singletons. Worth noting for this clone: Its specificity is unknown.

The specimen was peripheral blood, collected from a patient treated with photon-based radiotherapy. This chain connects TRBV4-2 to TRBJ2-2; 9 nucleotides agree with TRBD2. The receptor was derived from a man aged 50 to 60 with gastric cancer. The CDR3 DNA follows: TGTGCCAGCAGCCAGAGACTAGCGGTCACCGGGGAGCTGTTTTTT. The encoded protein is CASSQRLAVTGELFF.